This T cell receptor beta chain was captured in a study of early T cells in non-severe SARS-CoV-2 infection. V lost 5 bases, J lost 4 bases, and 21 bases lay in between. CDR1 DFQATT and CDR2 SNEGSKA come from the germline V gene (reference sequence). This CDR3 is built from 15 residues. In its sample, this clonotype was seen many times. MiXCR, run by TCRdb on the 5' RACE reads, gives a single entry per CDR3 protein. Here the sample spans about 56,000 distinct CDR3 sequences, over 12% being singletons. This sequence was found in an adult who was a healthcare worker with PCR-confirmed SARS-CoV-2 infection or an uninfected control (not recorded which). This sample comprised whole blood, obtained at baseline. This chain joins TRBV20-1 and TRBJ2-7; D might be TRBD1 (7 bases). The CDR3 loop reads CSASGLEQGVYEQYF. CDR3 DNA sequence: TGCAGTGCTTCGGGACTGGAGCAGGGGGTATACGAGCAGTACTTC.